What follows are 21 T cell receptor beta chains derived from one specimen sequenced in a study of cytomegalovirus exposure and HLA in healthy donors (TCRdb year 2017). The method was the immunoSEQ multiplex PCR assay. For the multiplex PCR, a mixture combining 60 forward primers for TCR Vbeta segments and 13 reverse primers for TCR Jbeta segments was used. TCRdb limited this immuneACCESS table to in-frame rearrangements with V and J called. A share of clones is missing; checked studies link under half to unresolved V genes, and the rest is unexplained. In all, the sample holds under 200,000 clones, and around 76% of those were seen once. Of the sample, 1.5% to 2% is held by the ten largest clones. The specimen was PBMCs. The receptors derive from a man aged 25 to 40 in good health and CMV-seronegative.

The chain links TRBV7-9 to TRBJ2-7; a weak D match, TRBD2 (6 bases). V lost 5 bases and J 4 bases, leaving 15 bases between the germline ends. This CDR3 has 14 residues. The germline gives CDR1 SEHNR, CDR2 FQNEAQ (reference sequence). CDR3 in amino acids: CASSPPGTAYEQYF. As DNA, the CDR3 is TGTGCCAGCAGCCCTCCCGGGACTGCTTACGAGCAGTACTTC.

The V call is TRBV15, the J call TRBJ2-7; D ambiguous. There are 13 residues in the CDR3. Trimming removed 3 bases at V and 1 base at J, with 7 bases between. The germline gives CDR1 LNHNV, CDR2 YYDKDF (reference sequence). CDR3 bases: TGTGCCACCAGCAGTACAAATTCCTACGAGCAGTACTTC. Translating it yields CATSSTNSYEQYF. Full variable domain (outside the CDR3, taken from reference TRBV15 and TRBJ2-7): DAMVIQNPRYQVTQFGKPVTLSCSQTLNHNVMYWYQQKSSQAPKLLFHYYDKDFNNEADTPDNFQSRRPNTSFCFLDIRSPGLGDTAMYLCATSSTNSYEQYFGPGTRLTVT.

The CDR3 nucleotides are TGTGCCAGCGTCCGAACTTCGACAGCCAGCTACGAGCAGTACTTC. As protein: CASVRTSTASYEQYF. The gene calls are TRBV2 and TRBJ2-7; tentatively, D is TRBD1 (5 bases). Trimming took off 8 bases at V and 3 bases at J, with 20 bases between the two ends. Germline assignment: CDR1 SNHLY and CDR2 FYNNEI. The CDR3 is 15 amino acids. The whole variable domain, remainder taken from reference TRBV2 and TRBJ2-7, is EPEVTQTPSHQVTQMGQEVILRCVPISNHLYFYWYRQILGQKVEFLVSFYNNEISEKSEIFDDQFSVERPDGSNFTLKIRSTKLEDSAMYFCASVRTSTASYEQYFGPGTRLTVT.

V is TRBV29-1 and J is TRBJ2-7, with D possibly being TRBD1 (7 bases). The CDR3 spans 14 residues. Germline V CDR1 and CDR2: SQVTM, ANQGSEA. The V end lost 3 bases, the J end lost 3 bases, and 15 bases lay between the germline ends. The CDR3 here is CSVEGQGEDYEQYF. The CDR3 coding sequence is TGCAGCGTTGAGGGGCAGGGGGAGGACTACGAGCAGTACTTC.

This clone has more than one count but fewer than ten. This CDR3 is CASSLAMSTDTQYF. Here the CDR3 DNA reads TGTGCCAGCAGCTTGGCAATGAGCACAGATACGCAGTATTTT. The genes are TRBV5-4 and TRBJ2-3; D unresolved. CDR1 and CDR2 from the germline V gene are SGHNT and YYREEE (reference sequence). This CDR3 has 14 amino acids. Between the trimmed V and J ends, which lost 0 bases and 0 bases, there was a span of 5 bases.

The genes are TRBV11-2 and TRBJ1-2; TRBD1 is a possible D gene (5 bases). V lost 5 bases to trimming and J lost 5 bases, with 12 bases between them. The CDR3 sequence is 13 residues long. Germline V gene sequence: CDR1 SGHAT, CDR2 FQNNGV. CDR3 nucleotides: TGTGCCAGCAGCGCAAATAGGGGTTATGGCTACACCTTC. It yields the protein CASSANRGYGYTF.

This clone has just a few counts. The chain joins TRBV5-1 to TRBJ1-1; D gene ambiguous. The CDR3 runs to 15 residues. Between the trimmed V and J ends, which lost 0 bases and 2 bases, there was a span of 11 bases. Germline V lookup: CDR1 SGHRS, CDR2 YFSETQ. The CDR3 nucleotides read TGCGCCAGCAGCTTGGGGCGGATCCTAAACACTGAAGCTTTCTTT. This codes for CASSLGRILNTEAFF.

In its sample, this clone was seen once. The V gene is TRBV7-6, the J gene TRBJ2-2; D is ambiguous. The V and J ends lost 5 bases and 0 bases respectively, with 4 bases between them. This CDR3 region has 13 residues. CDR1 SGHVS and CDR2 FNYEAQ come from the germline V gene. CDR3 in amino acids: CASSPSNTGELFF. As DNA, the CDR3 is TGTGCCAGCAGCCCCTCGAACACCGGGGAGCTGTTTTTT.

The chain links TRBV30 to TRBJ2-1; 11 nucleotides line up with TRBD2. Per germline, CDR1 GTSNPN and CDR2 SVGIG (reference sequence). Unmatched junction bases numbered 10, after V lost 0 bases and J lost 0 bases. The CDR3 sequence is 19 residues long. The CDR3 region has the DNA TGTGCCTGGAGTGTACGTCCTAGCGGGAGGCCTAACTCCTACAATGAGCAGTTCTTC. As protein: CAWSVRPSGRPNSYNEQFF.

The chain has TRBV7-9 and TRBJ2-7, with D possibly being TRBD1 (5 bases). Germline CDR1 is SEHNR and CDR2 is FQNEAQ (reference sequence). CDR3 length: 12 residues. V was trimmed by 1 base and J by 6 bases, leaving 7 bases between them. This CDR3 reads CASSLGRVEQYF. The DNA of the CDR3 is TGTGCCAGCAGCTTAGGCAGGGTCGAGCAGTACTTC.

This clone was detected only a few times. This chain links TRBV9 with TRBJ2-6; D not resolved. The V gene's germline CDR1 is SGDLS and CDR2 YYNGEE. This CDR3 region has 22 residues. V dropped 4 bases and J dropped 0 bases, with 29 bases sitting between them. CDR3 sequence reads: CASSTRTPYYGAQSSGANVLTF. Written as DNA, the CDR3 is TGTGCCAGCAGCACCCGTACCCCTTACTACGGCGCTCAGAGCTCTGGGGCCAACGTCCTGACTTTC.

This clone was recorded only once. This rearrangement joins TRBV28 to TRBJ2-7, with TRBD2 matching over 9 bases. From germline, CDR1 is MDHEN and CDR2 SYDVKM. V trimming: 5 bases; J trimming: 3 bases; junction bases outside the gene matches: 20. The CDR3 has 19 residues. The CDR3 nucleotides read TGTGCCAGCAGTGCCTCGACAGGGTTTGCCGGGACTAGCAGCTACGAGCAGTACTTC. Its protein is CASSASTGFAGTSSYEQYF.

The genes are TRBV7-6 and TRBJ2-3; 7 bases fit TRBD1. CDR1 is SGHVS, CDR2 FNYEAQ, per germline. Trimming at V came to 8 bases and at J to 2 bases, leaving 19 bases not matched to a gene. This CDR3 has 18 residues. This chain's CDR3 is CASGHLKGAAEYTDTQYF. CDR3 bases: TGTGCCAGCGGACACCTCAAGGGGGCAGCGGAATACACAGATACGCAGTATTTT.

The chain recombines TRBV7-3 with TRBJ2-7; D is possibly TRBD2 (5 bases). The CDR3 consists of 12 residues. Trimming took 5 bases from V and 6 from J, leaving 11 bases between them. Per the germline V gene, CDR1 is SGHTA and CDR2 is FQGTGA. The CDR3 sequence is CASSTTGGEQYF. CDR3 in DNA: TGTGCCAGCAGCACCACCGGAGGCGAGCAGTACTTC.

The chain joins TRBV29-1 to TRBJ2-5; 11 bases line up with TRBD2. The DNA matches TRBJ2-7 better at its end, which makes the J call doubtful. CDR1 is SQVTM, CDR2 ANQGSEA, per germline. The CDR3 spans 14 residues. CDR3 protein: CSVGLAGNSYEQYF. The CDR3 bases are TGCAGCGTCGGACTAGCGGGCAACTCCTACGAGCAGTACTTC.

The chain recombines TRBV7-9 with TRBJ2-7; TRBD2 aligns across 11 bases. V trimming: 1 base; J trimming: 4 bases; junction bases outside the gene matches: 3. This CDR3 region has 15 residues. Germline V gene sequence: CDR1 SEHNR, CDR2 FQNEAQ (reference sequence). The CDR3: CASSLVSSGRYEQYF. In DNA form, the CDR3 reads TGTGCCAGCAGCTTAGTTTCTAGCGGGAGGTACGAGCAGTACTTC.

This chain joins TRBV28 and TRBJ2-2; D is uncertain. Trimming cost V 5 bases and J 1 base, with 8 bases left between them. CDR3 size: 14 residues. The germline V gene has CDR1 MDHEN and CDR2 SYDVKM. The CDR3 loop is CASSQRQNTGELFF. CDR3 sequence (DNA): TGTGCCAGCAGTCAAAGACAGAACACCGGGGAGCTGTTTTTT.

The chain uses TRBV11-3 and TRBJ2-1; a weak D match, TRBD2 (5 bases). Per the germline V gene, CDR1 is SGHNT and CDR2 is YENEEA. CDR3 length: 11 amino acids. Trimming cost V 6 bases and J 10 bases, with 10 bases left between them. As DNA, the CDR3 is TGTGCCAGCAGTAAGGGAGAGGAGCAGTTCTTC. Protein: CASSKGEEQFF. The full variable domain, completed using reference TRBV11-3 and TRBJ2-1, is EAGVVQSPRYKIIEKKQPVAFWCNPISGHNTLYWYLQNLGQGPELLIRYENEEAVDDSQLPKDRFSAERLKGVDSTLKIQPAELGDSAVYLCASSKGEEQFFGPGTRLTVL.

The rearrangement uses TRBV9 and TRBJ2-7; 10 positions match TRBD2. This CDR3 is built from 17 residues. Germline lookup yields CDR1 SGDLS and CDR2 YYNGEE. Unmatched junction bases numbered 10, after V lost 0 bases and J lost 4 bases. In DNA, the CDR3 is TGTGCCAGCAGCGTAGGGGGTTGGAGCGGGAGGGAGTACGAGCAGTACTTC. Protein: CASSVGGWSGREYEQYF.

This chain links TRBV9 with TRBJ2-6; no reliable D call. The CDR3 sequence is 14 residues long. The germline V and J ends were trimmed by 3 bases and 0 bases, with 4 bases remaining between them. CDR1 and CDR2 from the germline V gene are SGDLS and YYNGEE. The CDR3 nucleotides are TGTGCCAGCAGCGGCGGCTCTGGGGCCAACGTCCTGACTTTC. Translating it yields CASSGGSGANVLTF.

This chain joins TRBV5-1 and TRBJ2-7; tentative D call: TRBD2 (5 bases). CDR3 size: 14 residues. Trimming took 7 bases from V and 2 from J, leaving 16 bases between them. The germline CDR1 and CDR2 sequences are SGHRS and YFSETQ. CDR3 sequence: CASAEGGQTYEQYF. The CDR3 nucleotides read TGCGCCAGCGCCGAGGGTGGTCAAACCTACGAGCAGTACTTC.